This T cell receptor (beta chain) was observed in a study of T cell responses to AZD1222 COVID-19 vaccine. Some clones are missing from TCRdb's copy, which holds only in-frame ones; the method was immunoSEQ multiplex PCR. The profile shows about 150,000 clones, 90% of them singletons. The length of the CDR3 is 17 residues. Germline-derived CDR1 and CDR2 are LNHDA and SQIVND (reference sequence). Trimming cost V 4 bases and J 0 bases, with 16 bases left between them. Details on this clone: The antigen is not known.

Findings of the study overall: Donors were chiefly white British, with a greater number of females, and clonal diversity was perhaps underestimated. Repertoires in all cases were sampled only once the peak T cell response had passed.

The rearrangement links TRBV19 to TRBJ2-1, with a weak D call TRBD1 (6 bases). The sequencing used peripheral blood, collected on day 0 of AZD1222 vaccination. This receptor was identified in an adult in good health. In DNA, the CDR3 is TGTGCCAGTAGTAGGATACAGGGAATTGGCTCCTACAATGAGCAGTTCTTC. Translation gives CASSRIQGIGSYNEQFF.